These T cell receptor beta chains were read from a single sample in a study of blood T cell repertoires in COVID-19. The assay was immunoSEQ multiplex PCR, and TCRdb's table has in-frame clones only and misses some. The table records 220,000 or so clones, around 86% of them present only once. Material: PBMCs or T cells enriched from blood (not recorded which). The receptors come from a woman aged 45-65 years who had recovered from COVID-19. Each CDR3 is given with its conserved first and last residue. Fields, in order: D gene, clone size, J gene, V gene, CDR3 DNA, CDR3 protein. D genes are given only for firm matches. Expanded clones get a size class; other rows say once, few or many, or leave the size out.

D gene: TRBD2; clone size: .; J gene: TRBJ2-1; V gene: TRBV20-1; CDR3 DNA: TGCAGTGCTAGTGAACTAGCGGACTACAATGAGCAGTTCTTC; CDR3 protein: CSASELADYNEQFF
D gene: TRBD1; clone size: .; J gene: TRBJ2-7; V gene: TRBV18; CDR3 DNA: TGTGCCAGCTCACAGGACAGGACTTCTTACGAGCAGTACTTC; CDR3 protein: CASSQDRTSYEQYF
D gene: TRBD1; clone size: .; J gene: TRBJ2-7; V gene: TRBV5-8; CDR3 DNA: TGTGCCAGCAGCTTACAGGGGTCCCACGAGCAGTACTTC; CDR3 protein: CASSLQGSHEQYF
D gene: TRBD2; clone size: .; J gene: TRBJ2-7; V gene: TRBV28; CDR3 DNA: TGTGCCAGCAGTTTATGGGGGACTAGCGGGAGGGGTACCTACGAGCAGTACTTC; CDR3 protein: CASSLWGTSGRGTYEQYF
D gene: .; clone size: few; J gene: TRBJ1-5; V gene: TRBV9; CDR3 DNA: TGTGCCAGCAGCGTAGGTATCGGGGGGAGCAATCAGCCCCAGCATTTT; CDR3 protein: CASSVGIGGSNQPQHF
D gene: .; clone size: .; J gene: TRBJ1-1; V gene: TRBV11-2; CDR3 DNA: TGTGCCAGCAGCTTAGTGGGGGGACCCTCCCCGAACACTGAAGCTTTCTTT; CDR3 protein: CASSLVGGPSPNTEAFF
D gene: TRBD1; clone size: .; J gene: TRBJ2-7; V gene: TRBV7-9; CDR3 DNA: TGTGCCAGCAGCTTAATAACAGGGGCTTCCTCCTACGAGCAGTACTTC; CDR3 protein: CASSLITGASSYEQYF
D gene: .; clone size: .; J gene: TRBJ2-2; V gene: TRBV7-9; CDR3 DNA: TGTGCCAGCAGATCACCCGTCCCGACAGGGAACACCGGGGAGCTGTTTTTT; CDR3 protein: CASRSPVPTGNTGELFF
D gene: TRBD1; clone size: .; J gene: TRBJ2-1; V gene: TRBV18; CDR3 DNA: TGTGCCAGCTCATCCGGGACAGCCGACAATGAGCAGTTCTTC; CDR3 protein: CASSSGTADNEQFF
D gene: .; clone size: few; J gene: TRBJ2-1; V gene: TRBV4-2; CDR3 DNA: TGTGCCAGCAGCCAAGAAAGGGGGGGTGAGCAGTTCTTC; CDR3 protein: CASSQERGGEQFF
D gene: .; clone size: .; J gene: TRBJ1-3; V gene: TRBV30; CDR3 DNA: TGTGCCGGGCCGGCGGGGGCTGGAAACACCATATATTTT; CDR3 protein: CAGPAGAGNTIYF
D gene: TRBD1; clone size: .; J gene: TRBJ1-1; V gene: TRBV7-2; CDR3 DNA: TGTGCCAGCAGCATGACAGGGGGGTACACTGAAGCTTTCTTT; CDR3 protein: CASSMTGGYTEAFF
D gene: TRBD2; clone size: .; J gene: TRBJ2-3; V gene: TRBV4-3; CDR3 DNA: TGCGCCAGCAGCCCAGGACTAGGGGAGGGTACGCAGTATTTT; CDR3 protein: CASSPGLGEGTQYF
D gene: .; clone size: .; J gene: TRBJ2-1; V gene: TRBV28; CDR3 DNA: TGTGCCAGCAGCCAAGAGGCCGCGGGTGAGCAGTTCTTC; CDR3 protein: CASSQEAAGEQFF
D gene: TRBD2; clone size: .; J gene: TRBJ2-4; V gene: TRBV5-6; CDR3 DNA: TGTGCCAGCAGCTTACTAGCGGGGGCCCTAGCCAAAAACATTCAGTACTTC; CDR3 protein: CASSLLAGALAKNIQYF
D gene: TRBD2; clone size: .; J gene: TRBJ2-5; V gene: TRBV7-3; CDR3 DNA: TGTGCCAGCAGCTTAATACCGGGGGGGCCCCAAGAGACCCAGTACTTC; CDR3 protein: CASSLIPGGPQETQYF
D gene: .; clone size: .; J gene: TRBJ1-2; V gene: TRBV4-3; CDR3 DNA: TGCGCCAGCAGCCAAGACGGGGTTCGACTTTATGGCTACACCTTC; CDR3 protein: CASSQDGVRLYGYTF
D gene: TRBD2; clone size: .; J gene: TRBJ2-3; V gene: TRBV30; CDR3 DNA: TGTGCCTGGAGTAGAGACCCTACTAGCGGGAGTCTTACGCAGTATTTT; CDR3 protein: CAWSRDPTSGSLTQYF
D gene: TRBD1; clone size: .; J gene: TRBJ2-5; V gene: TRBV11-3; CDR3 DNA: TGTGCCAGCAGCTTCGTAGGCGGAGCACGGGACAGATCGTCAGGGACCCAGTACTTC; CDR3 protein: CASSFVGGARDRSSGTQYF
D gene: .; clone size: .; J gene: TRBJ1-1; V gene: TRBV5-1; CDR3 DNA: TGCGCCAGCAGCTTGGGACAATCTACAATGAACACTGAAGCTTTCTTT; CDR3 protein: CASSLGQSTMNTEAFF
D gene: TRBD1; clone size: few; J gene: TRBJ1-2; V gene: TRBV5-1; CDR3 DNA: TGCGCCAGCAGCTTGGCACCTCCGGGACAGGGGAACTATGGCTACACCTTC; CDR3 protein: CASSLAPPGQGNYGYTF
D gene: .; clone size: .; J gene: TRBJ1-6; V gene: TRBV6-2/TRBV6-3; CDR3 DNA: TGTGCCAGCAGTTACTGGGGGCCCTATAATTCACCCCTCCACTTT; CDR3 protein: CASSYWGPYNSPLHF
D gene: TRBD1; clone size: .; J gene: TRBJ2-1; V gene: TRBV5-5; CDR3 DNA: TGTGCCAGCAGCTTGCGACAGGGTCGTTCCTACAATGAGCAGTTCTTC; CDR3 protein: CASSLRQGRSYNEQFF
D gene: TRBD1; clone size: .; J gene: TRBJ2-1; V gene: TRBV7-9; CDR3 DNA: TGTGCCAGCAGCCGGACAGGGGGGCATGGTGAGCAGTTCTTC; CDR3 protein: CASSRTGGHGEQFF
D gene: .; clone size: .; J gene: TRBJ2-2; V gene: TRBV11-3; CDR3 DNA: TGTGCCAGCAGACCCGACAGAGTTCTCACCGGGGAGCTGTTTTTT; CDR3 protein: CASRPDRVLTGELFF
D gene: .; clone size: .; J gene: TRBJ1-6; V gene: TRBV30; CDR3 DNA: TGTGCCTGGACTCGGCAGACAAATTCACCCCTCCACTTT; CDR3 protein: CAWTRQTNSPLHF
D gene: TRBD1; clone size: few; J gene: TRBJ2-7; V gene: TRBV7-9; CDR3 DNA: TGTGCCAGCAGCTTACGAAGGATCCGTTCGGACAGGGAATCCAGCGAGCAGTACTTC; CDR3 protein: CASSLRRIRSDRESSEQYF
D gene: .; clone size: .; J gene: TRBJ1-1; V gene: TRBV19; CDR3 DNA: TGTGCCAGTAGCGACCGACTTGGTGCGGGGACTGAAGCTTTCTTT; CDR3 protein: CASSDRLGAGTEAFF
D gene: TRBD1; clone size: .; J gene: TRBJ2-7; V gene: TRBV5-1; CDR3 DNA: TGCGCCAGCAGCAAGACAGGGGGTGATGCCTACGAGCAGTACTTC; CDR3 protein: CASSKTGGDAYEQYF
D gene: .; clone size: .; J gene: TRBJ1-2; V gene: TRBV19; CDR3 DNA: TGTGCCAGTAGTATAGGCCGGGACTATGGCTACACCTTC; CDR3 protein: CASSIGRDYGYTF
D gene: .; clone size: .; J gene: TRBJ1-5; V gene: TRBV9; CDR3 DNA: TGTGCCAGCAGCGTTTGTGATCCAACCGGTCCGGGACAACGCAATCAGCCCCAGCATTTT; CDR3 protein: CASSVCDPTGPGQRNQPQHF
D gene: TRBD1; clone size: .; J gene: TRBJ1-1; V gene: TRBV9; CDR3 DNA: TGTGCCAGCAGCGCCACCCCACAGGGGGCTGGCACTGAAGCTTTCTTT; CDR3 protein: CASSATPQGAGTEAFF
D gene: TRBD1; clone size: .; J gene: TRBJ1-3; V gene: TRBV3-1/TRBV3-2; CDR3 DNA: TGTGCCAGCAGCCAGGACAGGGTCTCTGGAAACACCATATATTTT; CDR3 protein: CASSQDRVSGNTIYF
D gene: .; clone size: .; J gene: TRBJ2-1; V gene: TRBV4-1; CDR3 DNA: TGCGCCAGCAGCCAAGAGCTAGGCAACTACAATGAGCAGTTCTTC; CDR3 protein: CASSQELGNYNEQFF
D gene: TRBD1; clone size: .; J gene: TRBJ2-1; V gene: TRBV7-2; CDR3 DNA: TGTGCCAGCAGCTCCTGGGACAGGGGATCCAATGAGCAGTTCTTC; CDR3 protein: CASSSWDRGSNEQFF
D gene: TRBD1; clone size: .; J gene: TRBJ1-2; V gene: TRBV2; CDR3 DNA: TGTGCCAGCAGTGAAGCAGGGGGCTCCTATGGCTACACCTTC; CDR3 protein: CASSEAGGSYGYTF
D gene: TRBD2; clone size: .; J gene: TRBJ2-7; V gene: TRBV11-1; CDR3 DNA: TGTGCCAGCAGCTTGGGACTAGCGGGGACCTACGAGCAGTACTTC; CDR3 protein: CASSLGLAGTYEQYF
D gene: TRBD1; clone size: .; J gene: TRBJ1-6; V gene: TRBV12-3/TRBV12-4; CDR3 DNA: TGTGCCACCACGGGACAGGGGAATTCACCCCTCCACTTT; CDR3 protein: CATTGQGNSPLHF
D gene: .; clone size: once; J gene: TRBJ1-4; V gene: TRBV5-1; CDR3 DNA: TGCGCCAGCAGCCAATGGGCCGCAACTAATGAAAAACTGTTTTTT; CDR3 protein: CASSQWAATNEKLFF
D gene: .; clone size: .; J gene: TRBJ1-5; V gene: TRBV4-3; CDR3 DNA: TGCGCCAGCAGCCTGACAGTGGGGGCGCCTAATCAGCCCCAGCATTTT; CDR3 protein: CASSLTVGAPNQPQHF
D gene: TRBD2; clone size: once; J gene: TRBJ2-7; V gene: TRBV5-6; CDR3 DNA: TGTGCCAGCAGCACGACTAGCGGGAGGGCCTTTCGTTCCGAGCAGTACTTC; CDR3 protein: CASSTTSGRAFRSEQYF
D gene: .; clone size: .; J gene: TRBJ2-3; V gene: TRBV19; CDR3 DNA: TGTGCCAGTATGGGGGCCAACACAGATACGCAGTATTTT; CDR3 protein: CASMGANTDTQYF
D gene: .; clone size: .; J gene: TRBJ2-3; V gene: TRBV6-2/TRBV6-3; CDR3 DNA: TGTGCCAGCAGTTACGGAACAGGCACAGATACGCAGTATTTT; CDR3 protein: CASSYGTGTDTQYF
D gene: TRBD2; clone size: .; J gene: TRBJ2-1; V gene: TRBV4-3; CDR3 DNA: TGCGCCAGCAGCCAAGTCACTAGCGGGGGCGGCGATGAGCAGTTCTTC; CDR3 protein: CASSQVTSGGGDEQFF
D gene: .; clone size: .; J gene: TRBJ1-4; V gene: TRBV10-3; CDR3 DNA: TGTGCCATCTCCGGGGGTGAAAAACTGTTTTTT; CDR3 protein: CAISGGEKLFF
D gene: TRBD1; clone size: .; J gene: TRBJ1-4; V gene: TRBV18; CDR3 DNA: TGTGCCAGCTCACCAAGGGGGCAAGTTGAAAAACTGTTTTTT; CDR3 protein: CASSPRGQVEKLFF
D gene: .; clone size: .; J gene: TRBJ2-7; V gene: TRBV7-9; CDR3 DNA: TGTGCCAGCAGCAGCGTCTCCTACGAGCAGTACTTC; CDR3 protein: CASSSVSYEQYF
D gene: .; clone size: .; J gene: TRBJ1-2; V gene: TRBV7-9; CDR3 DNA: TGTGCCAGCAGCTCCTTGCGGGGTGCTAACTATGGCTACACCTTC; CDR3 protein: CASSSLRGANYGYTF
D gene: TRBD2; clone size: .; J gene: TRBJ2-3; V gene: TRBV7-2; CDR3 DNA: TGTGCCAGCAGCTTAGAAGCGGGGGGGCGTTCGCAGTATTTT; CDR3 protein: CASSLEAGGRSQYF
D gene: TRBD1; clone size: .; J gene: TRBJ2-3; V gene: TRBV7-8; CDR3 DNA: TGTGCCAGCAGCCCCTTTCGGGACAGTCGCACAGATACGCAGTATTTT; CDR3 protein: CASSPFRDSRTDTQYF
D gene: .; clone size: .; J gene: TRBJ2-5; V gene: TRBV4-1; CDR3 DNA: TGCGCCAGCAGCCAGGACGGAGGCACAAAGACCCAGTACTTC; CDR3 protein: CASSQDGGTKTQYF
D gene: .; clone size: .; J gene: TRBJ1-5; V gene: TRBV7-8; CDR3 DNA: TGTGCCAGCAGCTTATTAGGGGGGGCCAGCAATCAGCCCCAGCATTTT; CDR3 protein: CASSLLGGASNQPQHF
D gene: TRBD1; clone size: .; J gene: TRBJ2-3; V gene: TRBV29-1; CDR3 DNA: TGCAGCGTTGAAGAGGACAGGGGAGGAGATACGCAGTATTTT; CDR3 protein: CSVEEDRGGDTQYF